This T cell receptor beta chain appears in the sequencing data of a study of T cells in Graves' hyperthyroidism and ophthalmopathy. Study-wide points: Stable hyperthyroidism was separated from ophthalmopathy by a model based on 13 V-J features.

Using RNA transcripts as the source, TCR beta CDR3 regions were amplified. First-round RT-PCR of the TCR CDR3 relied on the HTBI primer set. TCRdb re-analysed the multiplex PCR reads in MiXCR, keeping a single row per CDR3 protein. The table lists 190,000 or so distinct CDR3 sequences, 18% of them singletons. This clonotype was counted many times. Antigen unknown. The CDR3 is 14 amino acids. Germline values: CDR1 DFQATT, CDR2 SNEGSKA (reference sequence). Germline trimming cut 1 base from V and 4 bases from J; bases unmatched to any gene: 2. An absence of ophthalmopathy progression within 18 months meant stable Graves' hyperthyroidism. Those with hyperthyroidism were 18 to 65 years old, newly diagnosed, and ill for under 2 months. The PBMCs studied were ones that came from roughly 11 ml fresh peripheral blood.

The V gene is TRBV20-1, the J gene TRBJ2-2; 8 nucleotides line up with TRBD2. Sequenced input: blood. The receptor was derived from a man between 40 and 49 years old with Graves' hyperthyroidism. The CDR3 protein is CSARGRGATGELFF. Here the CDR3 DNA reads TGCAGTGCTAGAGGGCGGGGGGCCACCGGGGAGCTGTTTTTT.